This T cell receptor beta chain was recovered during a study of blood T cell repertoires in COVID-19. About the research overall: Samples came from the United States, Italy and Spain, spanning acute and convalescent COVID-19. Nucleic acid was either cDNA or gDNA, and it came from T cells, B-cell-depleted T cells, or PBMCs.

V trimming: 1 base; J trimming: 3 bases; junction bases outside the gene matches: 6. CDR3 length equals 16 residues. Germline V lookup: CDR1 MNHNS, CDR2 SASEGT. Sequencing used immunoSEQ multiplex PCR; TCRdb keeps in-frame clones, though not all of them. The table shows approximately 190,000 clones, with over 70% occurring only once. Sequencing was done on a sample of peripheral blood. This receptor was obtained from a man in his 60s with acute or convalescent COVID-19. The genes are TRBV6-1 and TRBJ1-1; 9 nucleotides match TRBD1. CDR3 sequence (DNA): TGTGCCAGCAGTGAAGGGACAGGGGTCGTGGACACTGAAGCTTTCTTT. Its translation is CASSEGTGVVDTEAFF.